Following are 5 T cell receptor beta chains from one sample sequenced in a study of T cells in Graves' hyperthyroidism and ophthalmopathy. The TCR beta CDR3 regions underwent amplification using RNA transcripts as the source. An initial round of RT-PCR targeting the TCR CDR3 relied on the HTBI primer set. TCRdb re-called the multiplex PCR reads with MiXCR, one entry per CDR3 protein. The sample has about half a million distinct CDR3 sequences, about 20% seen once. The specimen sequenced was blood. The receptors shown here come from a man between 18 and 29 years old with Graves' hyperthyroidism.

This clonotype was seen many times. The V call is TRBV6-1, the J call TRBJ1-5; D gene ambiguous. Germline V gene data show CDR1 as MNHNS and CDR2 as SASEGT. Between the trimmed V and J ends, which lost 1 base and 3 bases, there was a span of 7 bases. This CDR3 spans 14 amino acids. The CDR3, as DNA: TGTGCCAGCAGTGAAGATGGGGACAATCAGCCCCAGCATTTT. Encoded protein: CASSEDGDNQPQHF.

This clonotype appeared many times. The chain is built from TRBV12-3 or TRBV12-4 and TRBJ1-1; a possible D gene is TRBD1 (5 bases). V was shortened by 4 bases and J by 7 bases, with 10 bases between the two germline ends. This CDR3 is 12 amino acids long. The CDR3 here is CASSSGRNEAFF. CDR3 DNA: TGTGCCAGCAGTTCAGGGAGGAATGAAGCTTTCTTT.

This clonotype was seen repeatedly, ten times or more. The chain combines TRBV11-3 with TRBJ2-7; no firm D call. Germline V gene sequence: CDR1 SGHNT, CDR2 YENEEA. CDR3 size: 14 residues. The V and J ends lost 4 bases and 0 bases respectively, with 10 bases between them. In nucleotides, the CDR3 is TGTGCCAGCAGCTCCGGGCTCCGCTCCTACGAGCAGTACTTC. The encoded protein is CASSSGLRSYEQYF.

This chain links TRBV20-1 with TRBJ2-7; D is unclear. The germline V gene has CDR1 DFQATT and CDR2 SNEGSKA (reference sequence). V was cut by 1 base and J by 9 bases, with 10 bases left in between. This CDR3 comprises 11 residues. The CDR3 region is CSARVFTGQYF. DNA of the CDR3: TGCAGTGCTAGAGTATTCACCGGGCAGTACTTC.

This clonotype was observed at least ten times. The rearrangement joins TRBV12-3 or TRBV12-4 to TRBJ1-1, with TRBD1 as a possible D gene (5 bases). The ends were cut back, 6 bases at V and 4 bases at J, with 9 bases in the middle. The CDR3 is made up of 12 amino acids. In DNA, the CDR3 is TGTGCCAGCAGCCTCAGGGCCACTGAAGCTTTCTTT. Translation gives CASSLRATEAFF.